This T cell receptor beta chain was identified in a study of blood T cells in healthy people across ages. A sample-barcoded 5' primer and a J-beta primer mix were used in a second PCR of about 7 to 12 cycles. TCRdb reanalysed the 5' RACE reads using MiXCR and keeps one entry per CDR3 protein. Of 750,000 to 850,000 distinct CDR3 sequences listed, roughly 25% are singletons. Notes on the study in general: Measured against age, TCR beta diversity per million T cells decreased in a roughly linear manner.

In its sample, this clonotype was seen a few times. Its antigen is unidentified. Trimming stripped 5 bases from V and 5 bases from J, with 13 bases between. This CDR3 comprises 13 residues. CDR1 and CDR2 (germline): SQVTM, ANQGSEA. Separately, the same data were catalogued under a study of T cells of mothers and their children. That work adds: Samples were obtained from three healthy Caucasian mothers and their six children. For unrelated pairs as for related ones, thymic selection shapes TCR recombination output similarly.

The sequence derives from a boy aged 5-17 years in good health. V and J are TRBV29-1 and TRBJ2-1; D tentatively reads TRBD1 or TRBD2 (5 bases each). The sequencing sample was made of blood. This CDR3 reads CSVLDGTNNEQFF. The DNA of the CDR3 is TGCAGCGTTCTCGACGGGACGAACAATGAGCAGTTCTTC.